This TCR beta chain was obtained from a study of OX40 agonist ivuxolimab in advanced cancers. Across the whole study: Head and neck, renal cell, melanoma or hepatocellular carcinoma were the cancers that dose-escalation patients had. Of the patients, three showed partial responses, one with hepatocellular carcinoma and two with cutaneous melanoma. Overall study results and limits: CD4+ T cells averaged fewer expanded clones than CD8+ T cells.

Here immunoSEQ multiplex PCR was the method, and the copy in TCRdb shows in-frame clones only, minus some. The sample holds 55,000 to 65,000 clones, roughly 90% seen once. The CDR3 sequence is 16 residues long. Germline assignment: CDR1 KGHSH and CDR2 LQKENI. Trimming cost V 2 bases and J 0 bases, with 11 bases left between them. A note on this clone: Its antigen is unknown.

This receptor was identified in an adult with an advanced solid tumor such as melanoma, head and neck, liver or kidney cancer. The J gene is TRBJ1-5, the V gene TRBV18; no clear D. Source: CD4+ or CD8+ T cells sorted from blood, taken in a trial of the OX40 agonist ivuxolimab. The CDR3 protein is CASSPNQPYSNQPQHF. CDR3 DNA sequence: TGTGCCAGCTCACCAAACCAGCCTTATAGCAATCAGCCCCAGCATTTT.